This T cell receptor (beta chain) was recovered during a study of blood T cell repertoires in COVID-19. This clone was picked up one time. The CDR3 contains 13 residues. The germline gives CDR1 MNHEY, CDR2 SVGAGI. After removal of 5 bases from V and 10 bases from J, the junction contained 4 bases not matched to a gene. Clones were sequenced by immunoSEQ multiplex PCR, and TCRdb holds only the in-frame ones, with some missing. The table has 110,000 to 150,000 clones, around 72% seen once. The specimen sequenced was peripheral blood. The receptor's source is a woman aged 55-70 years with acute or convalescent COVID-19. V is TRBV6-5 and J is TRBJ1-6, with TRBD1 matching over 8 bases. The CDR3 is CASSPDRGSPLHF. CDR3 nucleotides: TGTGCCAGCAGTCCAGACAGGGGCTCACCCCTCCACTTT.